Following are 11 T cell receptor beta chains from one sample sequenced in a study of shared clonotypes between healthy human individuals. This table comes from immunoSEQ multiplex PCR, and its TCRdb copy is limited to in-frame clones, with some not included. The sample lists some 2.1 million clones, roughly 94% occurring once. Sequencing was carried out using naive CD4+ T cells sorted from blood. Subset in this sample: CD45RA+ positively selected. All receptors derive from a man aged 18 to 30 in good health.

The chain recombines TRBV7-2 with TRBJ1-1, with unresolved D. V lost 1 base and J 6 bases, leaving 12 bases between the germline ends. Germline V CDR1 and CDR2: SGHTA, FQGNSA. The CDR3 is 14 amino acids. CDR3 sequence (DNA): TGTGCCAGCAGCTTAGTTCCGGCGGCGCCTGAAGCTTTCTTT. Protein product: CASSLVPAAPEAFF.

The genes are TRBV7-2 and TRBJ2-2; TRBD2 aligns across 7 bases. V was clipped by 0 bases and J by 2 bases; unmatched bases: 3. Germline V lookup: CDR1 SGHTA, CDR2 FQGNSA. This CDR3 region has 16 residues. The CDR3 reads CASSLALAANTGELFF. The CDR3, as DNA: TGTGCCAGCAGCTTAGCGCTAGCGGCCAACACCGGGGAGCTGTTTTTT.

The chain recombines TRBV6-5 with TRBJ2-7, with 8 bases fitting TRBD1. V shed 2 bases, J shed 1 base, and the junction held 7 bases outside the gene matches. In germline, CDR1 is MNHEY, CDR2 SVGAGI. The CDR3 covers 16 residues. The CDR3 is CASSYDGQGWSYEQYF. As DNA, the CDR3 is TGTGCCAGCAGTTACGATGGACAGGGATGGTCCTACGAGCAGTACTTC.

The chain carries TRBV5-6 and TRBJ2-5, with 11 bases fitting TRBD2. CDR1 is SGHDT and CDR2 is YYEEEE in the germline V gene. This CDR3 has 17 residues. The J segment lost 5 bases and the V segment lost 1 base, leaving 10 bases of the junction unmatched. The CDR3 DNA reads TGTGCCAGCAGCTTGCCGAATAGCGGGAGGGCCGGTGAGACCCAGTACTTC. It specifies CASSLPNSGRAGETQYF.

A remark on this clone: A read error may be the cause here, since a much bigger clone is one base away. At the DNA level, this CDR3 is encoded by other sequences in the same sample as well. CDR3 loop: CAWDRAGSGYTF. The CDR3, as DNA: TGTGCCTGGGATAGGGCGGGTAGTGGCTACACCTTC. The chain carries TRBV30 and TRBJ1-2; D is unresolved. The germline V gene has CDR1 GTSNPN and CDR2 SVGIG (reference sequence). The CDR3 sequence is 12 residues long. V was clipped by 5 bases and J by 7 bases, with 14 bases between them.

CDR3 in DNA: TGCGCCAGCAGTCTTAGGGGGCGCGGTGAAAAACTGTTTTTT. This translates into CASSLRGRGEKLFF. The V call is TRBV10-2, the J call TRBJ1-4, with 7 bases matching TRBD1. J gave up 7 bases and V 5 bases, and 7 bases lay outside the gene matches. This CDR3 region has 14 residues. The germline V gene encodes CDR1 WSHSY and CDR2 SAAADI.

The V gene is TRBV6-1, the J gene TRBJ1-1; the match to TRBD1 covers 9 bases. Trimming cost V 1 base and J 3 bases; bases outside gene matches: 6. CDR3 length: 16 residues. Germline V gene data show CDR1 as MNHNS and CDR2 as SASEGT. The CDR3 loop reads CASSEVNRGRDTEAFF. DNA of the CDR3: TGTGCCAGCAGTGAAGTAAACAGGGGGCGGGACACTGAAGCTTTCTTT.

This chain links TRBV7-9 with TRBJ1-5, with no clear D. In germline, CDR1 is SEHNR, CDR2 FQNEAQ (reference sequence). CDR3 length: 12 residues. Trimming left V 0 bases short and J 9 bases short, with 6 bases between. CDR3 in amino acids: CASSLAVGPQHF. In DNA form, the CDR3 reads TGTGCCAGCAGCTTAGCCGTGGGGCCCCAGCATTTT.

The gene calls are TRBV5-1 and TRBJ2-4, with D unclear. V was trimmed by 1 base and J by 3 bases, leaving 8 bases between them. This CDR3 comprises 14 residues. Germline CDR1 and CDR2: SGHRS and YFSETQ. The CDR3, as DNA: TGCGCCAGCAGCTTGAACAGCGACAAAAACATTCAGTACTTC. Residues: CASSLNSDKNIQYF.

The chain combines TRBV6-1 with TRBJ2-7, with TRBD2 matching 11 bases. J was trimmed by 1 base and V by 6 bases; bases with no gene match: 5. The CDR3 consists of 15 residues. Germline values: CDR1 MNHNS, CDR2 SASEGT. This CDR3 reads CASRGLAGGSYEQYF. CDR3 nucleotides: TGTGCCAGCAGGGGGCTAGCGGGAGGTTCCTACGAGCAGTACTTC.

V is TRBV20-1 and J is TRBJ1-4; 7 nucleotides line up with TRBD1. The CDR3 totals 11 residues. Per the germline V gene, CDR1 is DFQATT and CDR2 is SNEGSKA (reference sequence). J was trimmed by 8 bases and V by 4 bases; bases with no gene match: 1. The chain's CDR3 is CSANRGEKLFF. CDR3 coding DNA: TGCAGTGCTAACAGGGGCGAAAAACTGTTTTTT.